This TCR beta chain stems from a study of cytomegalovirus exposure and HLA in healthy donors. Broader study findings: Later on, analysis showed that most CMV-associated TCR beta chains appeared to be HLA-restricted. The authors reported that TCR beta sequences could predict HLA-A and HLA-B alleles. These predictions were accurate for most subjects in the first cohort.

About this clone itself: Its target is unknown.

Germline CDR1 LNHDA, CDR2 SQIVND (reference sequence). Germline trimming cut 4 bases from V and 6 bases from J; bases unmatched to any gene: 5. This CDR3 contains 16 residues. PCR amplification relied on 60 Vbeta primers (plus 13 Jbeta primers). Clones were sequenced by immunoSEQ multiplex PCR, and TCRdb holds only the in-frame ones, with some missing. This table holds approximately 58,000 clones. The V call is TRBV19, the J call TRBJ2-6; TRBD1 matches at 11 bases. Material for sequencing was PBMCs. This clonotype originated in a woman aged 50 to 65 in good health and CMV-seropositive. For the CDR3, the DNA is TGTGCCAGTAGTAGGACAGGGGGCGCAGTGGCCAACGTCCTGACTTTC. Protein product: CASSRTGGAVANVLTF.